This T cell receptor beta chain was documented in a study of blood T cells in healthy people across ages. This clonotype was seen only a few times. A read error is possible here, since a much larger clone lies one base away. The CDR3 is 15 residues long. Germline loops: CDR1 SGHTA, CDR2 FQGNSA. The authors ran a second PCR of 7 to 11 cycles using a sample-barcoded 5' primer and a J-beta primer mix. TCRdb independently ran MiXCR on the 5' RACE reads; one entry per CDR3 protein. The table lists hundreds of thousands of distinct CDR3 sequences, less than 35% of them singletons, with 15% to 17% in the top ten.

This chain links TRBV7-2 with TRBJ2-1; TRBD2 matches at 8 bases. Gene TRBJ2-7 matches the end of the DNA better, so the J call may be wrong. This TCR derives from a woman older than 75 in good health. The specimen was blood. CDR3 sequence: CASSYSGDSYNEQYF. The CDR3 DNA is TGTGCCAGCAGCTATAGCGGGGACTCCTACAATGAGCAGTACTTC.